This T cell receptor beta chain was captured by sequencing in a study of Ad26.COV2.S vaccination and SARS-CoV-2 variants. Repertoires were generated with immunoSEQ multiplex PCR, while TCRdb's copy carries only in-frame clones and drops some. The sample carries about 98,000 clones, over 70% recorded once. The CDR3 loop spans 15 amino acids. Trimming removed 5 bases from V and 1 base from J, with 14 bases in between. Per the germline V gene, CDR1 is SGHAT and CDR2 is FQNNGV. This sample comprised peripheral blood, obtained after recovery from COVID-19. The clonotype comes from a human donor who had recovered from COVID-19. V is TRBV11-2 and J is TRBJ2-5; D may be TRBD2 (6 bases). The CDR3 bases are TGTGCCAGCAGCAACCGAATGGGGGGCCAAGAGACCCAGTACTTC. Translated: CASSNRMGGQETQYF.